Below are 15 T cell receptor beta chains sequenced from a single sample in a study of PD-L1 blockade in urothelial cancer. TCRdb keeps only in-frame clones here, not all; method: immunoSEQ multiplex PCR. Among about 24,000 clones listed, around 88% were seen once. The specimen was PBMCs, collected around atezolizumab (anti-PD-L1) treatment. These receptors all come from a man in his fifties with urothelial cancer.

The V call is TRBV6-5, the J call TRBJ1-4; 12 nucleotides match TRBD1. There are 15 residues in the CDR3. CDR1 MNHEY and CDR2 SVGAGI come from the germline V gene. Trimming cost V 4 bases and J 6 bases; bases outside gene matches: 3. The CDR3 spells CASSSGTGGHEKLFF. In DNA form, the CDR3 reads TGTGCCAGCAGTTCGGGGACAGGGGGCCATGAAAAACTGTTTTTT.

This chain uses TRBV28 with TRBJ2-1; TRBD2 matches 13 bases. J lost 9 bases, V lost 8 bases, and 16 bases had no gene match. The CDR3 is 17 amino acids. The germline gives CDR1 MDHEN, CDR2 SYDVKM. The CDR3 spells CASRIHRLAGGVREQFF. The CDR3 region has the DNA TGTGCCAGCCGTATCCATCGACTAGCGGGGGGAGTACGTGAGCAGTTCTTC.

V and J are TRBV30 and TRBJ1-2; D remains unclear. Germline assignment: CDR1 GTSNPN and CDR2 SVGIG (reference sequence). Trimming took 2 bases from V and 1 from J, leaving 14 bases between them. The CDR3 has 15 amino acids. The CDR3 DNA reads TGTGCCTGGAGTCACCCCAGGAGGGATAACTATGGCTACACCTTC. Translation gives CAWSHPRRDNYGYTF.

The V and J genes are TRBV5-6 and TRBJ2-5; TRBD2 might be the D (6 bases). The CDR3 contains 13 residues. Germline V gene sequence: CDR1 SGHDT, CDR2 YYEEEE. The germline V and J ends were trimmed by 0 bases and 5 bases, with 8 bases remaining between them. In DNA form, the CDR3 reads TGTGCCAGCAGCTTGGTCAGCGGGGAGACCCAGTACTTC. Protein: CASSLVSGETQYF.

The chain employs TRBV18 and TRBJ2-3; 8 bases agree with TRBD2. Germline values: CDR1 KGHSH, CDR2 LQKENI. This CDR3 comprises 17 residues. Unmatched junction bases numbered 14, after V lost 3 bases and J lost 6 bases. The CDR3 protein is CASSPRTSPIAADTQYF. CDR3 nucleotides: TGTGCCAGCTCACCCCGGACTAGCCCCATTGCAGCGGATACGCAGTATTTT.

The chain has TRBV9 and TRBJ2-5, with D perhaps TRBD2 (6 bases). Germline V lookup: CDR1 SGDLS, CDR2 YYNGEE. CDR3 length: 14 amino acids. Trimming removed 0 bases at V and 1 base at J, with 7 bases between. As DNA, the CDR3 is TGTGCCAGCAGCGTAGAGGGAGGCCAAGAGACCCAGTACTTC. Protein product: CASSVEGGQETQYF.

The chain uses TRBV28 and TRBJ1-5, with a tentative D call TRBD1 (5 bases). Germline lookup yields CDR1 MDHEN and CDR2 SYDVKM. The ends were cut back, 6 bases at V and 3 bases at J, with 9 bases in the middle. CDR3 length: 13 amino acids. The DNA of the CDR3 is TGTGCCAGCAGGGGGCAGTTCAATCAGCCCCAGCATTTT. Residues: CASRGQFNQPQHF. Together with reference TRBV28 and TRBJ1-5, the CDR3 gives the full variable domain: DVKVTQSSRYLVKRTGEKVFLECVQDMDHENMFWYRQDPGLGLRLIYFSYDVKMKEKGDIPEGYSVSREKKERFSLILESASTNQTSMYLCASRGQFNQPQHFGDGTRLSIL.

The rearrangement joins TRBV12-5 to TRBJ2-7, with a tentative D call TRBD1 (6 bases). CDR1 and CDR2 from the germline V gene are LGHNT and FRNRAP. The CDR3 totals 17 residues. V was trimmed by 1 base and J by 2 bases, leaving 18 bases between them. CDR3 amino acids: CASGLGIGTSKTYEQYF. The CDR3 nucleotides are TGTGCTAGTGGTTTGGGAATCGGGACATCCAAAACCTACGAGCAGTACTTC.

This chain uses TRBV13 with TRBJ2-5, with D possibly TRBD2 on 6 matching bases. The CDR3 runs 12 residues. Trimming took off 1 base at V and 14 bases at J, with 14 bases between the two ends. Germline CDR1 reads PRHDT; CDR2 reads FYEKMQ (reference sequence). The CDR3 sequence: CASSLAGDLLYF. In DNA form, the CDR3 reads TGTGCCAGCAGCTTAGCGGGGGACCTCCTATACTTC.

V usage is TRBV4-3 and J usage is TRBJ2-1, with 9 bases identical to TRBD1. Trimming took 4 bases from V and 6 from J; bases not matched to a gene: 7. This CDR3 region has 15 residues. Germline V gives CDR1 LGHNA, CDR2 YSLEER. The CDR3 DNA sequence: TGCGCCAGCAGCCCTCGGGACAGGGACCCCAATGAGCAGTTCTTC. It translates to CASSPRDRDPNEQFF.

This sequence joins TRBV12-5 and TRBJ2-7, with a possible D match to TRBD1 (5 bases). This CDR3 has 14 amino acids. Trimming shortened V by 1 base and J by 5 bases, and 12 bases separated the two germline ends. Looked up from germline, CDR1 is LGHNT and CDR2 is FRNRAP. The CDR3 spells CASGLATAGNEQYF. The DNA for the CDR3 is TGTGCTAGTGGTTTGGCGACAGCAGGGAACGAGCAGTACTTC.

V is TRBV19 and J is TRBJ2-2; 11 nucleotides agree with TRBD2. V lost 0 bases, J lost 6 bases, and 9 bases stayed unmatched. Germline V lookup: CDR1 LNHDA, CDR2 SQIVND (reference sequence). The CDR3 runs 18 residues. The CDR3 loop is CASSIERLAGGSAGELFF. The CDR3 DNA reads as TGTGCCAGTAGTATAGAAAGGCTAGCGGGAGGATCGGCCGGGGAGCTGTTTTTT. The whole variable domain, filled in from reference TRBV19 and TRBJ2-2, reads DGGITQSPKYLFRKEGQNVTLSCEQNLNHDAMYWYRQDPGQGLRLIYYSQIVNDFQKGDIAEGYSVSREKKESFPLTVTSAQKNPTAFYLCASSIERLAGGSAGELFFGEGSRLTVL.

This clone was found once. The chain joins TRBV28 to TRBJ1-5; D is ambiguous. Germline CDR1 is MDHEN and CDR2 is SYDVKM. Trimming removed 8 bases from V and 1 base from J, with 6 bases in between. The CDR3 loop spans 12 amino acids. Here the CDR3 reads CASEESNQPQHF. The CDR3 nucleotides read TGTGCCAGCGAGGAGAGCAATCAGCCCCAGCATTTT.

V usage is TRBV5-1 and J usage is TRBJ1-4; D unresolved. Trimming removed 0 bases at V and 0 bases at J, with 9 bases between. CDR1 and CDR2 (germline): SGHRS, YFSETQ. The CDR3 consists of 16 residues. The CDR3 nucleotides read TGCGCCAGCAGCTTGGACAGCCCCGCAACTAATGAAAAACTGTTTTTT. Protein sequence: CASSLDSPATNEKLFF. The full variable domain, its missing parts supplied by reference TRBV5-1 and TRBJ1-4, is KAGVTQTPRYLIKTRGQQVTLSCSPISGHRSVSWYQQTPGQGLQFLFEYFSETQRNKGNFPGRFSGRQFSNSRSEMNVSTLELGDSALYLCASSLDSPATNEKLFFGSGTQLSVL.

The chain carries TRBV7-9 and TRBJ1-6; 10 bases are shared with TRBD1. CDR1 SEHNR and CDR2 FQNEAQ come from the germline V gene (reference sequence). The CDR3 loop spans 15 amino acids. Trimming at V came to 5 bases and at J to 8 bases, leaving 6 bases not matched to a gene. In DNA, the CDR3 is TGTGCCAGCAGCCCAGACAGGGGGCTTTATTCACCCCTCCACTTT. Residues: CASSPDRGLYSPLHF.